Listed here are 8 T cell receptor beta chains from one sample, sequenced in a study of T cells after yellow fever vaccination. From the 5' RACE reads, TCRdb called clonotypes with MiXCR, one entry per CDR3 protein. The profile shows 230,000 or so distinct CDR3 sequences, around 6.7% of them singletons. The sample was CD4+ T cells sorted from PBMCs, taken on the day of the yellow fever booster vaccination. All receptors derive from a man aged 25-45 years who received the YFV17D yellow fever vaccine.

This clonotype was counted a few times. This chain uses TRBV12-3 or TRBV12-4 with TRBJ2-3; no firm D call. V was shortened by 7 bases and J by 0 bases, with 5 bases between the two germline ends. CDR3 size: 12 residues. CDR3 DNA sequence: TGTGCCAGCATGGGGAGCACAGATACGCAGTATTTT. This translates into CASMGSTDTQYF.

This clonotype came up many times. V usage is TRBV24-1 and J usage is TRBJ2-7, with 9 bases aligning to TRBD1. Trimming cost V 6 bases and J 6 bases; bases outside gene matches: 8. The CDR3 has 14 amino acids. From germline, CDR1 is KGHDR and CDR2 SFDVKD. In nucleotides, the CDR3 is TGTGCCACCAGTCCTGGGACAGGGCGAAGCGAGCAGTACTTC. Translation: CATSPGTGRSEQYF.

This clonotype has ten or more counts. This chain links TRBV7-9 with TRBJ2-7, with 10 positions matching TRBD2. The CDR3 is 14 amino acids. V trimming: 7 bases; J trimming: 4 bases; junction bases outside the gene matches: 7. Germline CDR1 is SEHNR and CDR2 is FQNEAQ (reference sequence). The CDR3 DNA follows: TGTGCCAGCACCTCAGCGGGAGGGCCGTACGAGCAGTACTTC. Encoded protein: CASTSAGGPYEQYF.

The V gene is TRBV25-1, the J gene TRBJ2-4; tentatively, D is TRBD2 (6 bases). With 3 bases removed from V and 7 bases from J, the gap between germline ends came to 13 bases. The CDR3 spans 14 residues. Looked up from germline, CDR1 is MGHDK and CDR2 is SYGVNS. CDR3 protein: CASSDAGMGNIQYF. CDR3 DNA sequence: TGTGCCAGCAGTGACGCGGGGATGGGGAACATTCAGTACTTC.

Here the CDR3 DNA reads TGTGCCAGCAGCGGGACAGGGAGGGGCTCCTACAATGAGCAGTTCTTC. Translated: CASSGTGRGSYNEQFF. J is TRBJ2-1 and V is TRBV5-4; 9 nucleotides line up with TRBD1. The germline V gene encodes CDR1 SGHNT and CDR2 YYREEE (reference sequence). CDR3 length equals 16 residues. The V and J ends lost 4 bases and 0 bases, in that order; junction bases with no gene match: 5.

The gene calls are TRBV18 and TRBJ2-5; D possibly corresponds to TRBD2 (5 bases). Germline V gene sequence: CDR1 KGHSH, CDR2 LQKENI. Trimming removed 3 bases at V and 5 bases at J, with 16 bases between. CDR3 size: 15 residues. The CDR3 sequence is CASSPNPGNSETQYF. CDR3 in DNA: TGTGCCAGCTCACCGAATCCCGGGAATTCGGAGACCCAGTACTTC.

V is TRBV4-3 and J is TRBJ2-3; D unclear. V was shortened by 2 bases and J by 2 bases, with 20 bases between the two germline ends. The CDR3 sequence is 18 residues long. Germline CDR1 LGHNA, CDR2 YSLEER. The DNA of the CDR3 is TGCGCCAGCAGCCAACCCGAGAGGCGGATAGATCACACAGATACGCAGTATTTT. This gives the protein CASSQPERRIDHTDTQYF.

This clonotype has a handful of counts. This chain uses TRBV6-4 with TRBJ2-2; D possibly corresponds to TRBD1 (5 bases). V was trimmed by 3 bases and J by 8 bases, leaving 10 bases between them. Per germline, CDR1 MRHNA and CDR2 SNTAGT. The CDR3 extends over 13 amino acids. CDR3 sequence: CASSESGKGELFF. The CDR3 DNA is TGTGCCAGCAGTGAATCAGGGAAGGGGGAGCTGTTTTTT.